This T cell receptor beta chain appears in the sequencing data of a study of T-cell reconstitution after alpha-beta-depleted transplantation in children. Germline lookup yields CDR1 DFQATT and CDR2 SNEGSKA (reference sequence). This CDR3 comprises 14 residues. Trimming removed 0 bases at V and 5 bases at J, with 14 bases between. Unique molecular identifiers were incorporated when the TCRbeta library was constructed. Via MiXCR, TCRdb re-called the PCR reads, giving one row per CDR3 protein. The table shows about a million distinct CDR3 sequences, with about 29% occurring only once. This material consisted of PBMCs, mostly from graft donor cells, taken 360 days after TCRalphabeta/CD19-depleted stem cell transplant. The chain uses TRBV20-1 and TRBJ2-7; a weak D match, TRBD2 (6 bases). The TCR was taken from a boy younger than two who had a stem cell transplant for SCID, so the T cells may come from the graft donor. The CDR3 loop is CSARDYRGSHEQYF. CDR3 sequence (DNA): TGCAGTGCTAGAGATTATCGGGGGAGTCACGAGCAGTACTTC.